These 27 T cell receptor beta chains came from one sample sequenced in a study of OX40 agonist ivuxolimab in advanced cancers. Repertoires were generated with immunoSEQ multiplex PCR, while TCRdb's copy carries only in-frame clones and drops some. Of 60,000 to 85,000 clones in the sample, about nine tenths were seen once. Sequencing used CD4+ or CD8+ T cells sorted from blood, obtained in a trial of the OX40 agonist ivuxolimab. Receptors originate from an adult with an advanced solid tumor such as melanoma, head and neck, liver or kidney cancer.

The J gene is TRBJ2-3, the V gene TRBV13; 7 nucleotides align to TRBD1. The germline gives CDR1 PRHDT, CDR2 FYEKMQ (reference sequence). The CDR3 has 15 amino acids. J gave up 4 bases and V 5 bases, and 9 bases lay outside the gene matches. CDR3 nucleotides: TGTGCCAGCAGCCTACAGGGGAAGGGGGCAGATACGCAGTATTTT. Translation gives CASSLQGKGADTQYF.

The CDR3 spells CASSLGSGGQPQHF. The CDR3 DNA is TGTGCCAGCAGCTTGGGGTCTGGGGGGCAGCCCCAGCATTTT. The chain has TRBV7-2 and TRBJ1-5, with D tentatively TRBD1 (5 bases). Germline V gives CDR1 SGHTA, CDR2 FQGNSA. V was pared by 3 bases and J by 7 bases, with 13 bases between. The CDR3 is made up of 14 amino acids.

This clone has only a few counts. The chain joins TRBV7-9 to TRBJ2-2; no clear D gene. The ends were cut back, 4 bases at V and 0 bases at J, with 3 bases in the middle. Germline loops: CDR1 SEHNR, CDR2 FQNEAQ (reference sequence). The CDR3 spans 13 residues. The CDR3: CASSSANTGELFF. The CDR3 DNA sequence: TGTGCCAGCAGCTCTGCGAACACCGGGGAGCTGTTTTTT.

To note about this clone: Germline and junction disagree at one end, which may indicate a read error. V is TRBV7-3 and J is TRBJ2-7, with D possibly TRBD1 on 5 matching bases. The CDR3 is made up of 14 amino acids. Germline V lookup: CDR1 SGHTA, CDR2 FQGTGA. CDR3 residues: CASSLGRRVGELYF. The CDR3 nucleotides are TGTGCCAGCAGCTTAGGGCGCAGGGTGGGCGAGCTGTACTTC.

The chain links TRBV5-1 to TRBJ1-6; weak D call: TRBD1 (6 bases). CDR1 and CDR2 from the germline V gene are SGHRS and YFSETQ. Trimming removed 4 bases from V and 7 bases from J, with 15 bases in between. There are 15 residues in the CDR3. DNA for the CDR3: TGCGCCAGCAGCCCCACGGCAGGGGCCAATTCACCCCTCCACTTT. Translated, it gives CASSPTAGANSPLHF.

The rearrangement uses TRBV2 and TRBJ2-6, with a possible D match to TRBD2 (5 bases). The CDR3 runs to 11 residues. Germline CDR1 and CDR2: SNHLY and FYNNEI. V dropped 8 bases and J dropped 10 bases, with 9 bases sitting between them. This chain's CDR3 is CASSSGNVLTF. The DNA of the CDR3 is TGTGCCAGCTCCTCGGGGAACGTCCTGACTTTC.

Only a few counts were recorded for this clone. This chain uses TRBV28 with TRBJ1-5; D gene uncertain. Germline loops: CDR1 MDHEN, CDR2 SYDVKM. The CDR3 is made up of 14 amino acids. The V and J ends lost 3 bases and 3 bases respectively, with 9 bases between them. In DNA, the CDR3 is TGTGCCAGCAGTTTGGCCAGCTTCAATCAGCCCCAGCATTTT. As protein: CASSLASFNQPQHF.

The gene calls are TRBV19 and TRBJ1-1; 8 nucleotides agree with TRBD1. There are 16 residues in the CDR3. From germline, CDR1 is LNHDA and CDR2 SQIVND (reference sequence). V dropped 7 bases and J dropped 5; count of bases not matched to a gene: 15. The CDR3 bases are TGTGCCAGTAAGGTTAGACAGGGGCTTTTGAGGACTGAAGCTTTCTTT. The encoded protein is CASKVRQGLLRTEAFF. Together with reference TRBV19 and TRBJ1-1, the CDR3 gives the full variable domain: DGGITQSPKYLFRKEGQNVTLSCEQNLNHDAMYWYRQDPGQGLRLIYYSQIVNDFQKGDIAEGYSVSREKKESFPLTVTSAQKNPTAFYLCASKVRQGLLRTEAFFGQGTRLTVV.

This chain connects TRBV5-1 to TRBJ1-2; TRBD1 might be the D (5 bases). The CDR3 has 14 amino acids. Trimming removed 0 bases from V and 6 bases from J, with 12 bases in between. Germline V gene lookup returns CDR1 SGHRS and CDR2 YFSETQ. The CDR3 protein is CASSLDGRGDGYTF. CDR3 DNA: TGCGCCAGCAGCTTGGATGGTCGGGGGGATGGCTACACCTTC.

The chain recombines TRBV5-1 with TRBJ2-4; D is tentatively TRBD1 or TRBD2 (6 bases each). The V end was cut by 4 bases, the J end by 6 bases, with 14 bases between. Looked up from germline, CDR1 is SGHRS and CDR2 is YFSETQ. The CDR3 is made up of 14 amino acids. CDR3 residues: CASSGRTAANIQYF. The CDR3 DNA follows: TGCGCCAGCAGCGGGAGGACAGCAGCAAACATTCAGTACTTC.

The CDR3, as DNA: TGTGCCTGGATGGTCCCGGGGGGGGGCCCACCCCTCCACTTT. As protein: CAWMVPGGGPPLHF. V usage is TRBV30 and J usage is TRBJ1-6; maybe TRBD1 (6 bases). Trimming took 4 bases from V and 11 from J, leaving 18 bases between them. CDR3 length: 14 amino acids. Per the germline V gene, CDR1 is GTSNPN and CDR2 is SVGIG (reference sequence).

V and J are TRBV5-4 and TRBJ2-3; TRBD2 aligns across 10 bases. Germline assignment: CDR1 SGHNT and CDR2 YYREEE (reference sequence). The V and J ends lost 6 bases and 0 bases, in that order; junction bases with no gene match: 16. The CDR3 runs 19 residues. The CDR3 is CASTWGRTSGVASTDTQYF. The CDR3 region has the DNA TGTGCCAGCACCTGGGGTCGGACTAGCGGCGTAGCTAGCACAGATACGCAGTATTTT.

V usage is TRBV27 and J usage is TRBJ1-1; no clear D gene. The CDR3 is 15 amino acids. Germline CDR1 is MNHEY and CDR2 is SMNVEV (reference sequence). Trimming cost V 5 bases and J 7 bases, with 20 bases left between them. CDR3: CASSIRRGESVEAFF. As DNA, the CDR3 is TGTGCCAGCAGTATACGACGGGGAGAGTCAGTTGAAGCTTTCTTT.

V gene TRBV6-1 combines with J gene TRBJ1-3, with D possibly being TRBD1 (5 bases). V was clipped by 5 bases and J by 2 bases, with 10 bases between them. The germline V gene encodes CDR1 MNHNS and CDR2 SASEGT. The CDR3 extends over 14 amino acids. The CDR3 loop reads CASSWRGAGNTIYF. As DNA, the CDR3 is TGTGCCAGCAGTTGGAGGGGTGCTGGAAACACCATATATTTT.

V is TRBV7-9 and J is TRBJ1-2; D uncertain. Trimming took off 5 bases at V and 0 bases at J, with 10 bases between the two ends. The CDR3 sequence is 14 residues long. Germline lookup yields CDR1 SEHNR and CDR2 FQNEAQ (reference sequence). For the CDR3, the DNA is TGTGCCAGCAGCCTTACCACAGCTAACTATGGCTACACCTTC. Translation: CASSLTTANYGYTF.

V gene TRBV14 combines with J gene TRBJ1-1; no firm D call. Per the germline V gene, CDR1 is SGHDN and CDR2 is FVKESK. The V gene lost 4 bases and the J gene lost 0 bases, with 6 bases spanning the gap. This CDR3 spans 13 amino acids. In DNA, the CDR3 is TGTGCCAGCAGCCCCGGAATGAACACTGAAGCTTTCTTT. Translation gives CASSPGMNTEAFF.

This clone showed up just once. The chain carries TRBV28 and TRBJ1-3; D is uncertain. Germline assignment: CDR1 MDHEN and CDR2 SYDVKM. V lost 8 bases to trimming and J lost 1 base, with 9 bases between them. There are 13 residues in the CDR3. CDR3 nucleotide sequence: TGTGCCAGCTTAGAACGGTCTGGAAACACCATATATTTT. Residues: CASLERSGNTIYF.

This chain uses TRBV2 with TRBJ2-7; the match to TRBD2 covers 8 bases. Germline values: CDR1 SNHLY, CDR2 FYNNEI. The length of the CDR3 is 11 residues. V lost 6 bases to trimming and J lost 7 bases; unmatched junction nucleotides: 2. CDR3 sequence (DNA): TGTGCCAGCAGCGGGGGGGCGGAGCAGTACTTC. Its protein product is CASSGGAEQYF.

This chain joins TRBV11-3 and TRBJ2-2, with D possibly TRBD1 on 6 matching bases. V lost 3 bases, J lost 5 bases, and 7 bases lay in between. CDR1 is SGHNT, CDR2 YENEEA, per germline. The CDR3 contains 13 residues. The CDR3 DNA follows: TGTGCCAGCAGCTTTAGGGGGACCGGGGAGCTGTTTTTT. This codes for CASSFRGTGELFF.

V usage is TRBV11-2 and J usage is TRBJ1-2; TRBD1 matches at 7 bases. Trimming cost V 5 bases and J 4 bases; bases outside gene matches: 4. This CDR3 is built from 13 residues. The germline V gene encodes CDR1 SGHAT and CDR2 FQNNGV. This chain's CDR3 is CASSTGQLYGYTF. Here the CDR3 DNA reads TGTGCCAGCAGCACGGGACAGCTCTATGGCTACACCTTC.

The rearrangement links TRBV11-3 to TRBJ2-5, with 8 nucleotides matching TRBD2. Trimming at V came to 5 bases and at J to 2 bases, leaving 4 bases not matched to a gene. CDR1 SGHNT and CDR2 YENEEA come from the germline V gene. The CDR3 runs 14 residues. CDR3 nucleotides: TGTGCCAGCAGCCCGGGAGGGGATCAAGAGACCCAGTACTTC. It translates to CASSPGGDQETQYF.

J is TRBJ2-7 and V is TRBV10-3; 7 bases agree with TRBD1. The CDR3 is 17 amino acids. Germline loops: CDR1 ENHRY, CDR2 SYGVKD. V shed 0 bases, J shed 0 bases, and the junction held 8 bases outside the gene matches. The CDR3 loop is CAISESGQNDISYEQYF. The CDR3 DNA sequence: TGTGCCATCAGTGAGTCGGGACAGAACGATATCTCCTACGAGCAGTACTTC.

The chain joins TRBV9 to TRBJ2-1; 7 bases match TRBD2. In germline, CDR1 is SGDLS, CDR2 YYNGEE. The V gene end was trimmed by 6 bases and the J gene end by 7 bases; junction bases not matched to a gene: 10. This CDR3 is built from 14 residues. The CDR3 DNA reads as TGTGCCAGCAACCGGGACTATGGTTCAAATGAGCAGTTCTTC. It specifies CASNRDYGSNEQFF.

The rearrangement links TRBV27 to TRBJ2-7; D is uncertain. Germline values: CDR1 MNHEY, CDR2 SMNVEV (reference sequence). Trimming left V 4 bases short and J 2 bases short, with 15 bases between. The CDR3 has 15 amino acids. The chain's CDR3 is CASSSPGSGAYEQYF. The CDR3 coding sequence is TGTGCCAGCAGTTCCCCCGGAAGTGGGGCCTACGAGCAGTACTTC.

The chain is built from TRBV11-3 and TRBJ2-3, with D maybe TRBD2 (5 bases). The length of the CDR3 is 15 residues. The V end lost 5 bases, the J end lost 4 bases, and 16 bases lay between the germline ends. CDR1 and CDR2 from the germline V gene are SGHNT and YENEEA. The DNA for the CDR3 is TGTGCCAGCAGCCCCTCCTTGAGGGAGTCAGATACGCAGTATTTT. It specifies CASSPSLRESDTQYF.

This chain joins TRBV5-1 and TRBJ2-7, with D possibly matching TRBD2 (7 bases). This CDR3 comprises 13 residues. The germline V and J ends were trimmed by 3 bases and 5 bases, with 12 bases remaining between them. Germline V CDR1 and CDR2: SGHRS, YFSETQ. Here the CDR3 reads CASSSGGPNEQYF. The CDR3 bases are TGCGCCAGCAGCTCGGGGGGCCCCAACGAGCAGTACTTC.

The V gene is TRBV16, the J gene TRBJ2-3, with a tentative D call TRBD2 (5 bases). Trimming removed 2 bases from V and 0 bases from J, with 9 bases in between. Per germline, CDR1 KGHSY and CDR2 FQNENV. The CDR3 loop spans 15 amino acids. The CDR3 sequence is CASSQRRGSTDTQYF. The CDR3 DNA reads as TGTGCCAGCAGCCAAAGACGGGGAAGCACAGATACGCAGTATTTT.